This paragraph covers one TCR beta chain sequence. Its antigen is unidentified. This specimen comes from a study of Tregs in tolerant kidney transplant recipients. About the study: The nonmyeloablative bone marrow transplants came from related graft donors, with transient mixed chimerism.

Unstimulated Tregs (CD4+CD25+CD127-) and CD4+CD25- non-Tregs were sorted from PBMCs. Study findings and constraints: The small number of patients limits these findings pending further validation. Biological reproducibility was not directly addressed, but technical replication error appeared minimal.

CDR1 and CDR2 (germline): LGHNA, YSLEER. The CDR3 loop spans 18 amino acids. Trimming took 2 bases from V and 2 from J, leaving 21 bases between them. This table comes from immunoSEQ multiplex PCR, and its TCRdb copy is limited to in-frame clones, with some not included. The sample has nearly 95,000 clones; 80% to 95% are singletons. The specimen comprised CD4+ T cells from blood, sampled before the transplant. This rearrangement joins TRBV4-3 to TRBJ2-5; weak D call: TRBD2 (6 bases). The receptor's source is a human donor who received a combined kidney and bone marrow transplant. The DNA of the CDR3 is TGCGCCAGCAGCCAAAAAGGTCTGGGGGGAGCGGGTCAAGAGACCCAGTACTTC. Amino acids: CASSQKGLGGAGQETQYF.